The entry that follows covers one TCR beta chain sequence. Its antigen is unidentified. J was trimmed by 0 bases and V by 3 bases; bases with no gene match: 2. This CDR3 is 14 amino acids long. Germline CDR1 reads LGHNA; CDR2 reads YSLEER. This sample is drawn from a study of blood T cells in healthy people across ages. Points from the study as a whole: Because donor CMV status was unknown, expanded clonotype changes were possibly confounded. Per-million-T-cell TCR beta diversity fell roughly linearly with age.

Through a sample-barcoded 5' primer and a J-beta primer mix, a second PCR was run for roughly 6 to 11 cycles. A template-switch adaptor that had 12 random nucleotides put a tag on each cDNA molecule. Each sample yielded at least 3 million CDR3-containing paired-end reads. TCRdb re-derived calls from the 5' RACE reads in MiXCR, one entry per CDR3 protein. The sample has about 1.8 million distinct CDR3 sequences, about 50% seen once. The V call is TRBV4-3, the J call TRBJ2-7; 7 nucleotides line up with TRBD2. Sequenced: blood. The clonotype originates from a woman aged 40 to 50 in good health. This CDR3 reads CASSHLAVSYEQYF. DNA of the CDR3: TGCGCCAGCAGCCATCTAGCGGTCTCCTACGAGCAGTACTTC.